This T cell receptor beta chain appears in the sequencing data of a study of T cell responses to AZD1222 COVID-19 vaccine (dated by TCRdb to the early 2020s). Regarding the complete study: TCR sequencing covered 233 trial participants: 200 to 220 given two doses of AZD1222 and about 26 given two doses of MenACWY control vaccine. Trial participants were enrolled by age into subgroups of 18-55, 56-69 and 70-plus years, and around 150, 29 and 61 TCR-sequenced participants, respectively, were included in these subgroups. What the research found in general, with its limitations: Participants were mostly white British, with more females than males. The authors suggested clonal diversity may have been underestimated. Because no day 14 peak-response samples were available, repertoires were characterized only after the peak T cell response. Reportedly, almost half of the unique spike-specific TCRs recognized epitopes lying outside the regions that are mutated in the B.1.351 and B.1.1.7 variants. The 56-69-year group was small, and its depth increase did not reach significance, likely because of low power. After two AZD1222 doses, both the breadth and the depth of spike-specific TCRs were significantly higher than at day 0 and than in MenACWY recipients. Conclusions about previously exposed vaccinees were limited because only six AZD1222 recipients were SARS-CoV-2 seropositive at baseline. The vaccine-associated CD4 TCRs covered the entire spike protein, and the dominant responses fell in regions 160-218 and 743-854.

In light of the paper, this sample's time point label describes: about 28 days (+/-7) after the second vaccine dose. AZD1222 recipients given second doses at about 4 weeks or at about 12 weeks were pooled, since spike-specific TCR depth and breadth were not found to differ between the two schedules. Vaccinee samples came from UK trials COV001 and COV002, including a single-blind randomized controlled phase 2/3 trial of AZD1222 (ChAdOx1 nCoV-19) in healthy adults. For TCRbeta chain sequencing, PBMC samples from trial participants were taken at day 0 and at day 28 after the second dose. The CDR3 regions of human TCRbeta chains were analyzed by immunosequencing. As for the original processing: Repertoire TCRs were matched against a reference library of SARS-CoV-2-specific TCRs generated with the MIRA antigen-specificity platform. Breadth meant the fraction of unique TCRs that were SARS-CoV-2-associated, whereas depth meant the fraction of total T cells that were SARS-CoV-2-associated. Using the MIRA data, every spike-specific TCR was mapped to the spike region that the TCR reacted to and assigned to either a CD4 or a CD8 class. Log10-transformed breadth and depth values were compared by one-way ANOVA with Sidak's multiple comparisons tests. The table was pulled from immuneACCESS by TCRdb, which kept in-frame rearrangements only. Such tables lose some clones; where checked, under half of the loss comes from unresolved V genes, and the rest has no known cause. D and trimming come from the DNA, and the V and J calls and clone size come from that table. This sample comprises about 200,000 clones, about 89% of them detected only once. The ten largest clones take up under 4% of the sample.

CDR3 length: 16 amino acids, cysteine to phenylalanine. Of all the DNA, just the CDR3 is kept, 48 bases in frame from base 1. The germline V gene encodes CDR1 MRHNA and CDR2 SNTAGT. At the junction V is shortened by 6 bases and J by 2 bases; bases outside the gene matches: 9. About this clone itself: The antigen it recognizes is unknown. No much larger clone exists at a distance of one base, and base qualities are not known.

The source material was peripheral blood, sampled 28 days after the second AZD1222 dose. The V and J segments used are TRBV6-4 and TRBJ1-5; TRBD1 fits 8 bases in the junction. This clonotype was sampled from an adult who received the AZD1222 COVID-19 vaccine. The DNA sequence follows: TGTGCCAGCAGAGACCAGGGGGCGGGGGGCAATCAGCCCCAGCATTTT. The resulting protein is CASRDQGAGGNQPQHF.